Presented here are 9 T cell receptor beta chains from one specimen sequenced in a study of beta chain features in type 1 diabetes. Of the isolated RNA, all was reverse transcribed, and so the sequenced material was expressed TCRB transcripts. The data were produced by immunoSEQ multiplex PCR, yet TCRdb's version contains in-frame clones alone and is incomplete. This table has about 140,000 clones, about a tenth appearing once. The specimen was central memory CD4+ T cells from blood. The receptors come from a woman aged 35 to 49 in good health.

This clone was seen a handful of times. This chain joins TRBV27 and TRBJ2-5; maybe TRBD2 (6 bases). Germline-derived CDR1 and CDR2 are MNHEY and SMNVEV (reference sequence). The CDR3 runs 14 residues. Trimming left V 6 bases short and J 5 bases short, with 16 bases between. The CDR3 region is CASSPLSAGETQYF. CDR3 DNA: TGTGCCAGCAGCCCTCTTTCGGCGGGGGAGACCCAGTACTTC.

This clone has only a few counts. The chain couples TRBV11-2 to TRBJ1-6; D is unresolved. This CDR3 contains 13 residues. The V gene's germline CDR1 is SGHAT and CDR2 FQNNGV. Trimming pared 2 bases from V and 8 bases from J, leaving 7 bases between. CDR3 protein: CASSLHQDSPLHF. The DNA for the CDR3 is TGTGCCAGCAGCTTACACCAGGATTCACCCCTCCACTTT.

This clone has only a few counts. The rearrangement joins TRBV7-6 to TRBJ2-2; weak D call: TRBD2 (5 bases). The CDR3 sequence is 14 residues long. The V end lost 1 base, the J end lost 8 bases, and 11 bases lay between the germline ends. Looked up from germline, CDR1 is SGHVS and CDR2 is FNYEAQ. The CDR3 DNA sequence: TGTGCCAGCAGCTTAGAAGCGAGCGGAGGGGAGCTGTTTTTT. Translated, it gives CASSLEASGGELFF.

The gene calls are TRBV5-1 and TRBJ1-2; tentatively, D is TRBD1 (5 bases). Looked up from germline, CDR1 is SGHRS and CDR2 is YFSETQ. V lost 4 bases and J 1 base, leaving 8 bases between the germline ends. This CDR3 contains 13 residues. This chain's CDR3 is CASSLGLNYGYTF. DNA for the CDR3: TGCGCCAGCAGCCTGGGACTTAACTATGGCTACACCTTC. Drawing the rest from reference TRBV5-1 and TRBJ1-2, the complete variable domain is KAGVTQTPRYLIKTRGQQVTLSCSPISGHRSVSWYQQTPGQGLQFLFEYFSETQRNKGNFPGRFSGRQFSNSRSEMNVSTLELGDSALYLCASSLGLNYGYTFGSGTRLTVV.

The table lists this clone with a few counts. This chain connects TRBV6-5 to TRBJ2-3, with D tentatively TRBD2 (5 bases). This CDR3 has 14 amino acids. Germline V gene sequence: CDR1 MNHEY, CDR2 SVGAGI. V lost 6 bases, J lost 0 bases, and 10 bases lay in between. CDR3 nucleotides: TGTGCCAGCAGGCCCGGACTTAGCACAGATACGCAGTATTTT. Protein product: CASRPGLSTDTQYF.

The table lists this clone with a few counts. The chain employs TRBV5-4 and TRBJ2-2; 8 bases line up with TRBD2. V lost 2 bases, J lost 0 bases, and 0 bases stayed unmatched. The CDR3 is 15 residues long. CDR1 SGHNT and CDR2 YYREEE come from the germline V gene (reference sequence). As DNA, the CDR3 is TGTGCCAGCAGCTTAGCGGGGGCGAACACCGGGGAGCTGTTTTTT. Translating gives CASSLAGANTGELFF. Full variable domain (rest looked up from reference TRBV5-4 and TRBJ2-2): ETGVTQSPTHLIKTRGQQVTLRCSSQSGHNTVSWYQQALGQGPQFIFQYYREEENGRGNFPPRFSGLQFPNYSSELNVNALELDDSALYLCASSLAGANTGELFFGEGSRLTVL.

This clone was counted between two and nine times. The V and J genes are TRBV27 and TRBJ2-2, with D unclear. Trimming shortened V by 5 bases and J by 6 bases, and 10 bases separated the two germline ends. CDR3 size: 13 residues. Per germline, CDR1 MNHEY and CDR2 SMNVEV (reference sequence). The CDR3 bases are TGTGCCAGCAGTCCTCGGTGGTCCGGGGAGCTGTTTTTT. Translation gives CASSPRWSGELFF.

This clone has more than one count but fewer than ten. CDR3 bases: TGTGCCAGTAGTATGGCCAGGGGGCAAGAGACCCAGTACTTC. Its translation is CASSMARGQETQYF. This chain connects TRBV19 to TRBJ2-5, with TRBD1 matching over 7 bases. The trim removed 3 bases at V and 2 bases at J, leaving 3 bases unmatched. This CDR3 has 14 amino acids. CDR1 LNHDA and CDR2 SQIVND come from the germline V gene (reference sequence).

Only a few counts were recorded for this clone. The V gene is TRBV11-2, the J gene TRBJ2-1, with D tentatively TRBD1 (6 bases). Trimming removed 8 bases at V and 10 bases at J, with 18 bases between. Germline CDR1 SGHAT, CDR2 FQNNGV. The CDR3 runs 13 residues. This chain's CDR3 is CASRTIPGEEQFF. The CDR3 bases are TGTGCCAGCCGAACTATCCCAGGGGAAGAGCAGTTCTTC. Together with reference TRBV11-2 and TRBJ2-1, the CDR3 gives the full variable domain: EAGVAQSPRYKIIEKRQSVAFWCNPISGHATLYWYQQILGQGPKLLIQFQNNGVVDDSQLPKDRFSAERLKGVDSTLKIQPAKLEDSAVYLCASRTIPGEEQFFGPGTRLTVL.